The present TCR beta chain was sequenced within a study of blood T cell repertoires in COVID-19. Across the study: Sample material is recorded as cDNA or gDNA derived from T cells, B-cell-depleted T cells, or PBMCs.

TCRdb's copy holds only in-frame clones and misses some; the assay was immunoSEQ multiplex PCR. The table includes about 170,000 clones, roughly 80% detected once. Trimming removed 10 bases from V and 2 bases from J; junction bases left unmatched: 5. The length of the CDR3 is 13 residues. Sequenced material: peripheral blood. This chain links TRBV6-7 with TRBJ2-7; 10 nucleotides match TRBD1. TRBV6-7 falls under the ORF class, with uncertain function. The TCR was taken from a woman of 80 years or more with acute or convalescent COVID-19. The CDR3 loop reads CAKDRGTTYEQYF. The DNA for the CDR3 is TGTGCCAAGGACAGGGGGACTACCTACGAGCAGTACTTC.